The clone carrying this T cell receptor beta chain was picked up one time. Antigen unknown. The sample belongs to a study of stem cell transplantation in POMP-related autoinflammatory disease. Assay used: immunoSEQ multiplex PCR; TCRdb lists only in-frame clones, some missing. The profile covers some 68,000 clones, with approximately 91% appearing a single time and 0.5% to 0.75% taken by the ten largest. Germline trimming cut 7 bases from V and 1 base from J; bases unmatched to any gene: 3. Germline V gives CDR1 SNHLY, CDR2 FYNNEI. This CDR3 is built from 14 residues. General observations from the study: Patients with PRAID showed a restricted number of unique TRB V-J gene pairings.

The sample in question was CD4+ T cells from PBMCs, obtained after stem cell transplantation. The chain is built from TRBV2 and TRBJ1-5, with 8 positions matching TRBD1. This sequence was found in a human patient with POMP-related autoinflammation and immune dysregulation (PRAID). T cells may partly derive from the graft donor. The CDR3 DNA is TGTGCCAGCACCACAGGGGGAAGCAATCAGCCCCAGCATTTT. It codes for CASTTGGSNQPQHF.